This T cell receptor beta chain was identified during a study of blood T cells in healthy people across ages. Worth noting for this clonotype: Its antigen is as yet unknown.

The draw of peripheral blood yielded roughly 9.4 milliliters from each donor. The V segment lost 4 bases and the J segment 2 bases; nucleotides outside the gene matches: 12. The CDR3 sequence is 18 residues long. The germline CDR1 and CDR2 sequences are SNHLY and FYNNEI. Study-wide findings and caveats: Both higher diversity and more naive CD4+ cells marked long-lived donors when set against aged donors.

The authors ran a second PCR of about 7 to 12 cycles using a sample-barcoded 5' primer and a J-beta primer mix. A minimum of 2.5 million CDR3-containing paired-end reads was obtained for each sample. TCRdb called the 5' RACE reads again in MiXCR, with one record for every CDR3 protein. The sample lists some 730,000 distinct CDR3 sequences, 20% to 25% occurring once. The specimen was blood. J is TRBJ2-5 and V is TRBV2; 11 nucleotides align to TRBD2. The receptor comes from a man aged 70 or older in good health. The CDR3 here is CASSVRAFLAGGQETQYF. The CDR3 bases are TGTGCCAGCAGTGTGAGGGCCTTTCTAGCGGGGGGACAAGAGACCCAGTACTTC.